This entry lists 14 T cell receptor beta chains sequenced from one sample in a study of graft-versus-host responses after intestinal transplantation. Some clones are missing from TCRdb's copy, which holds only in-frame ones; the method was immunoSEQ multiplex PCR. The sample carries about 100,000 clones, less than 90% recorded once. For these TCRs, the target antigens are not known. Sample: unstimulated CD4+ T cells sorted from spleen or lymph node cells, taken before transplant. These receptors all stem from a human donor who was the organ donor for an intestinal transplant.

The DNA of the CDR3 is TGTGCCAGCAGCCAAGAGGGTCAGAGGAGCCGCAACTCTGGAAACACCATATATTTT. It encodes CASSQEGQRSRNSGNTIYF. The chain carries TRBV4-2 and TRBJ1-3; D unresolved. Germline V lookup: CDR1 LGHNA, CDR2 YNFKEQ. V lost 0 bases to trimming and J lost 0 bases, with 18 bases between them. The CDR3 contains 19 residues.

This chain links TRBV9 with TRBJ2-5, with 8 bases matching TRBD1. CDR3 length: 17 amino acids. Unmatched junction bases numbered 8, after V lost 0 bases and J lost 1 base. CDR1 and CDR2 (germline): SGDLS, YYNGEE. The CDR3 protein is CASSVGQGAVLQETQYF. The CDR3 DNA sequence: TGTGCCAGCAGCGTAGGGCAGGGGGCCGTCCTCCAAGAGACCCAGTACTTC.

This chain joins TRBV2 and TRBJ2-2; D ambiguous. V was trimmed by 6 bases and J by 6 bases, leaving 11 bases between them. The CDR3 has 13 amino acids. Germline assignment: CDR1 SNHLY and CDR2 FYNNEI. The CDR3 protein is CASRPKFSGELFF. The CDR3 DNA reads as TGTGCCAGCAGGCCTAAGTTTTCCGGGGAGCTGTTTTTT.

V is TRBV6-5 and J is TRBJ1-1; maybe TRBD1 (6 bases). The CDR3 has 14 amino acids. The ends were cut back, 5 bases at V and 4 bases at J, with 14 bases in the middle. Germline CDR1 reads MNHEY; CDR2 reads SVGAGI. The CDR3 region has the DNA TGTGCCAGCAGTCTACAGGGAAGGCTCACTGAAGCTTTCTTT. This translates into CASSLQGRLTEAFF.

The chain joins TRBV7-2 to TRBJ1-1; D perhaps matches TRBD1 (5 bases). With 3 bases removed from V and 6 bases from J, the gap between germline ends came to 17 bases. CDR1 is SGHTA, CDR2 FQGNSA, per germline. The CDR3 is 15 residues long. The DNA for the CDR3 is TGTGCCAGCAGCTTGTACGAGACAGTGGTGGCTGAAGCTTTCTTT. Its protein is CASSLYETVVAEAFF.

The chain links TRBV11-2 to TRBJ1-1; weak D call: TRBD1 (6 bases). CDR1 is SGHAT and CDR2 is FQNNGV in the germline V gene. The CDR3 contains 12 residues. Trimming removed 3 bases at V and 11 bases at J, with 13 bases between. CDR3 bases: TGTGCCAGCAGCTTTACAGGGTTGCAGGCTTTCTTT. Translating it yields CASSFTGLQAFF.

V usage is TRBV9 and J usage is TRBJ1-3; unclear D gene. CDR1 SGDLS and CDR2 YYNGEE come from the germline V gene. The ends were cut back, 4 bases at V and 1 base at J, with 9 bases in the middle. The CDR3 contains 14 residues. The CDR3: CASSIGASGNTIYF. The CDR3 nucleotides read TGTGCCAGCAGCATAGGAGCTTCTGGAAACACCATATATTTT.

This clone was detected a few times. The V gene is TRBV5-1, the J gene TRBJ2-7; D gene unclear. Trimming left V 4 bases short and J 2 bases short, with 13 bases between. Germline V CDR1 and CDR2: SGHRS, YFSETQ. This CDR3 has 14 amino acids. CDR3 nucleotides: TGCGCCAGCAGCCCTGGGTCTGGCACCTACGAGCAGTACTTC. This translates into CASSPGSGTYEQYF.

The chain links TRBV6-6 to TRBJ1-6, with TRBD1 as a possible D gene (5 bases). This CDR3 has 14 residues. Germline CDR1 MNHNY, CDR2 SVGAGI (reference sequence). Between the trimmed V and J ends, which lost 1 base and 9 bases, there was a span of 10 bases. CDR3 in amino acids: CASSYFPGPSPLHF. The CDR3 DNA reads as TGTGCCAGCAGTTACTTTCCAGGGCCTTCACCCCTCCACTTT.

CDR3 sequence: CASSLTGNSNQPQHF. CDR3 DNA: TGCGCCAGCAGCTTGACAGGAAATAGCAATCAGCCCCAGCATTTT. V gene TRBV5-1 combines with J gene TRBJ1-5; D is possibly TRBD1 (5 bases). This CDR3 is built from 15 residues. The germline V gene has CDR1 SGHRS and CDR2 YFSETQ. Trimming stripped 1 base from V and 0 bases from J, with 8 bases between.

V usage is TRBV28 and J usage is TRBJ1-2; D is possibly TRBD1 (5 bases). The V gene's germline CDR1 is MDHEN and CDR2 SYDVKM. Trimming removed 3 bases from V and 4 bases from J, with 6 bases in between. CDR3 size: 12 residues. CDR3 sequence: CASSLTVYGYTF. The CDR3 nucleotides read TGTGCCAGCAGTTTGACAGTCTATGGCTACACCTTC.

CDR3 nucleotide sequence: TGTGCCAGCATTACAGGACAGGGGCCCTTCCTGAACACTGAAGCTTTCTTT. Amino acid sequence: CASITGQGPFLNTEAFF. The J gene is TRBJ1-1, the V gene TRBV28; 9 nucleotides line up with TRBD1. The germline CDR1 and CDR2 sequences are MDHEN and SYDVKM. The ends lost 7 bases at V and 0 bases at J; junction bases unmatched: 12. This CDR3 contains 17 residues.

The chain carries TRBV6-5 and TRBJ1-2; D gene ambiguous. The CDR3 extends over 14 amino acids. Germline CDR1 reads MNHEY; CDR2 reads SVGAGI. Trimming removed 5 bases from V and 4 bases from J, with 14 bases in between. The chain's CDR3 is CASSRTVEGYGYTF. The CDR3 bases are TGTGCCAGCAGTCGGACGGTAGAAGGCTATGGCTACACCTTC.

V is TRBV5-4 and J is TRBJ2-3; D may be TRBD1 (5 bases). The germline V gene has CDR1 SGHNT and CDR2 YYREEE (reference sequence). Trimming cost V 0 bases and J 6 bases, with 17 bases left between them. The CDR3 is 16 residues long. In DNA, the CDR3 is TGTGCCAGCAGCTTGGTTGGGCGCCAGGGCGCCGATACGCAGTATTTT. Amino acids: CASSLVGRQGADTQYF.